This section outlines one T cell receptor beta chain sequence together with its context. The data belong to a study of CD8 T cells in Susac syndrome. Reverse transcription of roughly 0.5 to 1 ug RNA was carried out with random hexamers. TCR beta CDR3 was amplified by immunoSEQ covering 54 Vbeta and 13 Jbeta. A single record per CDR3 protein comes from TCRdb applying MiXCR to the immunoSEQ multiplex PCR reads. The sample lists around 160,000 distinct CDR3 sequences, around 95% seen once, with approximately 0.14% in the top ten. Germline V CDR1 and CDR2: DFQATT, SNEGSKA (reference sequence). The CDR3 spans 13 residues. V lost 4 bases, J lost 5 bases, and 14 bases lay in between.

Sequencing used CD4+ T cells from PBMCs. The chain has TRBV20-1 and TRBJ1-2, with D hard to call. The clonotype originates from a human donor in good health. The CDR3 nucleotides read TGCAGTGCTAACGGCAATCCGGGTTATGGCTACACCTTC. Its translation is CSANGNPGYGYTF.